Each of the 10 T cell receptor beta chains below was sequenced from the same sample in a study. Treg sorting used a CD4+CD25+CD127-/low gate. Amplification of TRBV12-4/TRBJ1-2 clonotypes used adaptor-ligated barcode primers. TCRdb independently ran MiXCR on the multiplex PCR reads; one entry per CDR3 protein. The data contain 550 to 700 distinct CDR3 sequences, over 4% of them seen just once; the ten biggest clones take up approximately 33%. The sample consisted of tumor-infiltrating Tregs sorted from the breast tumor. The receptors come from a female donor with breast cancer.

By proportion, this clonotype is medium-sized. The CDR3 bases are TGTGCCAGCAAACCGGGACAGGGGTTCTATGGCTACACCTTC. Its translation: CASKPGQGFYGYTF. The rearrangement uses TRBV12-3 or TRBV12-4 and TRBJ1-2, with 10 bases lining up with TRBD1. Trimming cost V 7 bases and J 4 bases; bases outside gene matches: 6. CDR3 length: 14 residues.

By frequency in the sample, this clonotype is large. The chain recombines TRBV12-3 or TRBV12-4 with TRBJ1-2; D ambiguous. With 2 bases removed from V and 6 bases from J, the gap between germline ends came to 19 bases. The CDR3 contains 16 residues. This CDR3 reads CASSLRPSLYSNGYTF. The DNA for the CDR3 is TGTGCCAGCAGTTTACGTCCCAGCCTATATTCTAATGGCTACACCTTC.

This clonotype is medium-sized by share. This rearrangement joins TRBV12-3 or TRBV12-4 to TRBJ1-2; D not certain. V gave up 6 bases and J gave up 0 bases, with 14 bases separating them. The CDR3 is 15 amino acids. The CDR3 protein is CASSPHGQANYGYTF. In DNA form, the CDR3 reads TGTGCCAGCAGCCCTCACGGGCAGGCTAACTATGGCTACACCTTC.

By sample share, this clonotype is medium-sized (0.01 to 0.1%). The rearrangement uses TRBV12-3 or TRBV12-4 and TRBJ1-2, with 10 bases that match TRBD1. There are 14 residues in the CDR3. Trimming cost V 6 bases and J 7 bases; bases outside gene matches: 8. The chain's CDR3 is CASRKPGQGPGYTF. The CDR3 DNA reads TGTGCCAGCAGAAAACCGGGACAGGGGCCTGGCTACACCTTC.

This clonotype is medium-sized. V gene TRBV12-3 or TRBV12-4 combines with J gene TRBJ1-2; 9 bases line up with TRBD1. Unmatched junction bases numbered 10, after V lost 1 base and J lost 4 bases. This CDR3 is built from 17 residues. CDR3 nucleotide sequence: TGTGCCAGCAGTTTAGTAACCGGGACAGGGAAGATCTATGGCTACACCTTC. Translating it yields CASSLVTGTGKIYGYTF.

In its sample, this clonotype was seen many times. J is TRBJ1-2 and V is TRBV12-3 or TRBV12-4; D ambiguous. The CDR3 totals 14 residues. V was shortened by 6 bases and J by 1 base, with 12 bases between the two germline ends. The CDR3 is CASSPGDLNYGYTF. Here the CDR3 DNA reads TGTGCCAGCAGCCCTGGAGACCTTAACTATGGCTACACCTTC.

Judged by abundance, this clonotype is medium-sized. The CDR3 loop is CASSFRPQAYGYTF. CDR3 DNA: TGTGCCAGCAGTTTTCGGCCCCAGGCCTATGGCTACACCTTC. The rearrangement links TRBV12-3 or TRBV12-4 to TRBJ1-2; no reliable D call. Trimming pared 3 bases from V and 4 bases from J, leaving 12 bases between. The CDR3 runs 14 residues.

By frequency in the sample, this clonotype is large. V usage is TRBV12-3 or TRBV12-4 and J usage is TRBJ1-2; tentatively, D is TRBD1 (5 bases). Trimming removed 5 bases at V and 6 bases at J, with 19 bases between. The CDR3 is 15 residues long. For the CDR3, the DNA is TGTGCCAGCAGTCTCCGACGAGAGGGGCTGGATGGCTACACCTTC. Translated, it gives CASSLRREGLDGYTF.

By sample share, this clonotype is medium-sized. The chain joins TRBV12-3 or TRBV12-4 to TRBJ1-2; no clear D gene. There are 13 residues in the CDR3. V was cut by 6 bases and J by 6 bases, with 14 bases left in between. CDR3 sequence: CASRRLTLNGYTF. The CDR3 DNA sequence: TGTGCCAGCAGACGGCTTACCCTCAATGGCTACACCTTC.

The table lists this clonotype with a few counts. The V call is TRBV12-3 or TRBV12-4, the J call TRBJ1-2, with 8 bases fitting TRBD1. CDR3 size: 13 residues. With 5 bases clipped from V and 4 bases from J, the junction kept 3 bases outside the gene matches. This chain's CDR3 is CASSQGTGYGYTF. The CDR3 DNA follows: TGTGCCAGCAGTCAAGGGACAGGCTATGGCTACACCTTC.